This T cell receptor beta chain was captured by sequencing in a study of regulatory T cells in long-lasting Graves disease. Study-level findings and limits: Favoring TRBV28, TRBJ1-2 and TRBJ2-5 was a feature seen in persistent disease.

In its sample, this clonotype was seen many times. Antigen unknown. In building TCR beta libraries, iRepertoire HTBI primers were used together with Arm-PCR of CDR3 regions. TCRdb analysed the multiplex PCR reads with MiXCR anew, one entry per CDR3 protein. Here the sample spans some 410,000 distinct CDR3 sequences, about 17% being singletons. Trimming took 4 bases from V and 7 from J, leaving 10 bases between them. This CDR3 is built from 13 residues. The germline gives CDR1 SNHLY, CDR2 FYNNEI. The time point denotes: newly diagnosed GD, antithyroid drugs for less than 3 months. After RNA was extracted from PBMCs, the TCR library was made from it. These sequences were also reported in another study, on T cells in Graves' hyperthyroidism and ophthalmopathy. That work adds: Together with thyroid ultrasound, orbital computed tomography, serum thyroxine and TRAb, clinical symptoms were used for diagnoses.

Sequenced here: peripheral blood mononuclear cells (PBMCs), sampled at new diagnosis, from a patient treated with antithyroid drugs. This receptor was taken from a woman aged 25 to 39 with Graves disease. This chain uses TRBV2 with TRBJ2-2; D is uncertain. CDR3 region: CASSVDLIGELFF. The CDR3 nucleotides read TGTGCCAGCAGTGTAGACTTGATCGGGGAGCTGTTTTTT.